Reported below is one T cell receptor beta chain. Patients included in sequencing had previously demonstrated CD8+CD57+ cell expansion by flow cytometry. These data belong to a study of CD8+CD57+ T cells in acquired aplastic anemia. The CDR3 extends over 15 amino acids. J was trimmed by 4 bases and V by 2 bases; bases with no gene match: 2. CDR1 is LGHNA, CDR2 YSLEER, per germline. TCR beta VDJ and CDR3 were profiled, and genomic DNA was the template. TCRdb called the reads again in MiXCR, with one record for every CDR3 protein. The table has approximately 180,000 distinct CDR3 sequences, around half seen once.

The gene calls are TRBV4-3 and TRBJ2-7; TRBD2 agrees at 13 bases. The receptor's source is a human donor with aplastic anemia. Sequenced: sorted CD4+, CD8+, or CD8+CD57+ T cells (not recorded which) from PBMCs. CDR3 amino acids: CASSQPGLAGYEQYF. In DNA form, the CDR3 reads TGCGCCAGCAGCCAACCGGGACTAGCGGGATACGAGCAGTACTTC.